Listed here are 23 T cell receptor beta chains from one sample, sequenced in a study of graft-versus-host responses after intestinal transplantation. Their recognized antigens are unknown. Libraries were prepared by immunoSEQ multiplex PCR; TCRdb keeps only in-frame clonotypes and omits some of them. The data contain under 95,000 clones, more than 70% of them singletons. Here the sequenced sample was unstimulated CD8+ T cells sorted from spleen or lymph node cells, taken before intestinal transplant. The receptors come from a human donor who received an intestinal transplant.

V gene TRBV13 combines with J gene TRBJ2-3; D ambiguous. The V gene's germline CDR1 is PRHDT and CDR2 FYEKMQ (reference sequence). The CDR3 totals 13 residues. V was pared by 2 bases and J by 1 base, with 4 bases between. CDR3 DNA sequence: TGTGCCAGCAGCTTAACGGGCACAGATACGCAGTATTTT. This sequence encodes CASSLTGTDTQYF.

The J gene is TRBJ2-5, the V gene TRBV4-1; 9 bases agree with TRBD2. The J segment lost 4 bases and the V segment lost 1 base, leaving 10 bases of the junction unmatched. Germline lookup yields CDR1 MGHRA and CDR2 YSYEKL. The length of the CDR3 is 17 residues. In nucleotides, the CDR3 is TGCGCCAGCAGCCAAGTGCTCGGTAGCGGGAGAGGAGAGACCCAGTACTTC. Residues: CASSQVLGSGRGETQYF.

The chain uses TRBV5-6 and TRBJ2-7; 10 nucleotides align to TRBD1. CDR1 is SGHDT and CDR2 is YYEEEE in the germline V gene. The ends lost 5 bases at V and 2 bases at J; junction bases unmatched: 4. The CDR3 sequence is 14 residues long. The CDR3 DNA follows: TGTGCCAGCAGGTCCGGGACAGGGGCCTACGAGCAGTACTTC. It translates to CASRSGTGAYEQYF.

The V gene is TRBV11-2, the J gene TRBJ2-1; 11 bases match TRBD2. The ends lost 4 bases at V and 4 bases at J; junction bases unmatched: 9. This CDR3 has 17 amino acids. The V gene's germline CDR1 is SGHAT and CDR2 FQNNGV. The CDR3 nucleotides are TGTGCCAGCAGCTCGCCTCCTAGCGGGGGGCCTTACAATGAGCAGTTCTTC. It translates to CASSSPPSGGPYNEQFF.

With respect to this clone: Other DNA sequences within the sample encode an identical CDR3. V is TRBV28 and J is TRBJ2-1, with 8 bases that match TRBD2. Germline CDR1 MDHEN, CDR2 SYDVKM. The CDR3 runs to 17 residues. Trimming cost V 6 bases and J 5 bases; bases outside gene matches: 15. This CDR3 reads CASSSIVVERENNEQFF. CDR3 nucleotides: TGTGCCAGCAGCTCCATTGTAGTGGAGCGGGAGAACAATGAGCAGTTCTTC.

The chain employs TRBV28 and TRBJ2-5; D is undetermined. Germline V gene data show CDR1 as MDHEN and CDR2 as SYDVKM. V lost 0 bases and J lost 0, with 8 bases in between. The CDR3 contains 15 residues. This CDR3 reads CASSLWVSDQETQYF. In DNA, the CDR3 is TGTGCCAGCAGTTTATGGGTGTCGGACCAAGAGACCCAGTACTTC.

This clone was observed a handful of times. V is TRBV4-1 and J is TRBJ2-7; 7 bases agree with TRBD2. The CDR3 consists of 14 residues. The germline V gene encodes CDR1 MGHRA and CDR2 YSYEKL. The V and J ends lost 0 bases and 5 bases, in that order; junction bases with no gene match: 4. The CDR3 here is CASSQENREDEQYF. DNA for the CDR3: TGCGCCAGCAGCCAAGAAAACCGGGAGGACGAGCAGTACTTC.

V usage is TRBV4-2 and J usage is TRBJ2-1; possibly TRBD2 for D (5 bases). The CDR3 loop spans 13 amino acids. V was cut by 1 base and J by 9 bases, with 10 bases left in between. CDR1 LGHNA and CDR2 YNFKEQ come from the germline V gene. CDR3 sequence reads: CASSQVIGVEQFF. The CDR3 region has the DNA TGTGCCAGCAGCCAAGTTATCGGGGTTGAGCAGTTCTTC.

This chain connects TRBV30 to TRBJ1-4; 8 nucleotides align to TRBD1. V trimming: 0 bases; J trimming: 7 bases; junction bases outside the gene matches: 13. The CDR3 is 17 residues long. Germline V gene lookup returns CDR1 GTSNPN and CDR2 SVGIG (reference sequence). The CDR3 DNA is TGTGCCTGGAGTGTATACCCCCACAGGGGGAAACGTGAAAAACTGTTTTTT. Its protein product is CAWSVYPHRGKREKLFF. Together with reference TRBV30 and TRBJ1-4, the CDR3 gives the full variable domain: SQTIHQWPATLVQPVGSPLSLECTVEGTSNPNLYWYRQAAGRGLQLLFYSVGIGQISSEVPQNLSASRPQDRQFILSSKKLLLSDSGFYLCAWSVYPHRGKREKLFFGSGTQLSVL.

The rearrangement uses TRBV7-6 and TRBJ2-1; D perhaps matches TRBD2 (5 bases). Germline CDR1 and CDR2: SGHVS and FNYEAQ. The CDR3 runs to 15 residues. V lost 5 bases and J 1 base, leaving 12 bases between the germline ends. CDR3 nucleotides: TGTGCCAGCAGCGGGCAGGAGCGGTCCTACAATGAGCAGTTCTTC. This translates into CASSGQERSYNEQFF.

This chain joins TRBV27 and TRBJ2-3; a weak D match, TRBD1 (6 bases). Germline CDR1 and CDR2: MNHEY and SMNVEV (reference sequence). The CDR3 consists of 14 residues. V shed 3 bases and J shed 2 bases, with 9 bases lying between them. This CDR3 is CASSFYRATDTQYF. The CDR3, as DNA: TGTGCCAGCAGTTTTTACAGGGCCACAGATACGCAGTATTTT.

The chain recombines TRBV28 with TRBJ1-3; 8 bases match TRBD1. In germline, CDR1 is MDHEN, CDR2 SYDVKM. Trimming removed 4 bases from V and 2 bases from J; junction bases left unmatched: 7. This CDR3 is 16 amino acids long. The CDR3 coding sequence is TGTGCCAGCAGTTCTGGACAGGGCATCCCTGGAAACACCATATATTTT. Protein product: CASSSGQGIPGNTIYF.

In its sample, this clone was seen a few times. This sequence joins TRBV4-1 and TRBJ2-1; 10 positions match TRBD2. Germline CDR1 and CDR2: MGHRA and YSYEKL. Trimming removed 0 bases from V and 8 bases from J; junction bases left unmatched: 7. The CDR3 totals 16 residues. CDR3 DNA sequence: TGCGCCAGCAGCCAAGAGGCGGCTAGCGGGAGCGATGAGCAGTTCTTC. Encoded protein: CASSQEAASGSDEQFF.

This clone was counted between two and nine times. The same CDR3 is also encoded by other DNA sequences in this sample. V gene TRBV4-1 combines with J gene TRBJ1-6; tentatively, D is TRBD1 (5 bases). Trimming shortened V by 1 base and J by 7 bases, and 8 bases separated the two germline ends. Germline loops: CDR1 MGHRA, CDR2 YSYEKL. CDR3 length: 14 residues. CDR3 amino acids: CASSQVGGNSPLHF. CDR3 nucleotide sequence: TGCGCCAGCAGCCAAGTGGGGGGGAATTCACCCCTCCACTTT.

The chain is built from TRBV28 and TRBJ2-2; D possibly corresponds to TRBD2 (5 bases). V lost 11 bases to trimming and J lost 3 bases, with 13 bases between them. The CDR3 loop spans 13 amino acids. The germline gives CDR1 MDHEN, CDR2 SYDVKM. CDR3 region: CAGGSADTGELFF. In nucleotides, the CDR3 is TGTGCCGGAGGAAGTGCGGACACCGGGGAGCTGTTTTTT. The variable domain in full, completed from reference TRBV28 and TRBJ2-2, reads DVKVTQSSRYLVKRTGEKVFLECVQDMDHENMFWYRQDPGLGLRLIYFSYDVKMKEKGDIPEGYSVSREKKERFSLILESASTNQTSMYLCAGGSADTGELFFGEGSRLTVL.

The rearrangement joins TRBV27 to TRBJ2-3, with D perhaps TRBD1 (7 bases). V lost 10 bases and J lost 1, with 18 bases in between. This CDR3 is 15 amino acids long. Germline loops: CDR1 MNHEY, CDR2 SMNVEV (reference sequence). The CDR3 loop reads CATLLRGDGTDTQYF. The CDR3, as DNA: TGTGCCACTCTTCTCAGGGGGGATGGCACAGATACGCAGTATTTT.

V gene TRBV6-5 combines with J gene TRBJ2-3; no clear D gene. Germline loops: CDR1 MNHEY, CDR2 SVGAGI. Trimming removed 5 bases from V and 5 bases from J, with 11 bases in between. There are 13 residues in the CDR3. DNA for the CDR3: TGTGCCAGCAGTCCCCCGGGTTTAGATACGCAGTATTTT. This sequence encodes CASSPPGLDTQYF.

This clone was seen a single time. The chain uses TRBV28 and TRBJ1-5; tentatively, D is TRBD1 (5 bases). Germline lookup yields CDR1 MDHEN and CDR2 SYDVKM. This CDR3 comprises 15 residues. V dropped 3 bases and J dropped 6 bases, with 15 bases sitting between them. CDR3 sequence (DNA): TGTGCCAGCAGTTTCTCGGGGGAGTCGGGTCAGCCCCAGCATTTT. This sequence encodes CASSFSGESGQPQHF.

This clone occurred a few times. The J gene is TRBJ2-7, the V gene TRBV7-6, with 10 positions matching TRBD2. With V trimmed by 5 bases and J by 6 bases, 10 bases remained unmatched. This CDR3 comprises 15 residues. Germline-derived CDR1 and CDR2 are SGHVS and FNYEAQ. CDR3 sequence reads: CASSAWTSGAGEQYF. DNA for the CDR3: TGTGCCAGCAGCGCTTGGACTAGCGGAGCGGGCGAGCAGTACTTC.

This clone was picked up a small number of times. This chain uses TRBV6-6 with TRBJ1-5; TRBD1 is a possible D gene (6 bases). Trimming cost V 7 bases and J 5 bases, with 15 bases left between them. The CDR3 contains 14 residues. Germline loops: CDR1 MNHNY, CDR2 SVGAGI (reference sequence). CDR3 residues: CASTLRGADQPQHF. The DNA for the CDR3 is TGTGCCAGCACCCTACGGGGGGCCGATCAGCCCCAGCATTTT.

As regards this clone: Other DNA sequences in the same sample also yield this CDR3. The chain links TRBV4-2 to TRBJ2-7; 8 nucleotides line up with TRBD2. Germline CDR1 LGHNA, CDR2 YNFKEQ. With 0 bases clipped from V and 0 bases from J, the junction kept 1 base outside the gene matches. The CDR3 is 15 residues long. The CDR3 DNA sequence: TGTGCCAGCAGCCAAGAAACTAGCGGCTCCTACGAGCAGTACTTC. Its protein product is CASSQETSGSYEQYF.

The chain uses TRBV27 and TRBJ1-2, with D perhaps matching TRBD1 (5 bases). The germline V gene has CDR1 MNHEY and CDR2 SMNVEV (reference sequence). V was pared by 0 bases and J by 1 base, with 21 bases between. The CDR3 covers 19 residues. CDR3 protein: CASSLSGGLTVWGNYGYTF. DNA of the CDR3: TGTGCCAGCAGTTTATCGGGAGGTTTGACAGTCTGGGGTAACTATGGCTACACCTTC.

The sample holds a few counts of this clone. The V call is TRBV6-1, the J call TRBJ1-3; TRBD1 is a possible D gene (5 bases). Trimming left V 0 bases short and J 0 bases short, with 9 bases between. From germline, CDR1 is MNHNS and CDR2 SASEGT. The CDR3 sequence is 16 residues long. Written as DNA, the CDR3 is TGTGCCAGCAGTGAAGCACAGGTTTACTCTGGAAACACCATATATTTT. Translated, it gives CASSEAQVYSGNTIYF.